This is a list of T cell receptor beta chains from one sample in a study of blood T cell repertoires in COVID-19. TCRdb's copy holds only in-frame clones and misses some; the assay was immunoSEQ multiplex PCR. This sample has a few hundred thousand clones, with around 84% found just once. The source material was PBMCs or T cells enriched from blood (not recorded which). The source is a woman aged 45 to 65 who had been exposed to COVID-19. CDR3s include the opening cysteine and the closing phenylalanine or tryptophan. D genes are given only for firm matches. Clone size, where shown, is once, few, many, or a class for clones that have expanded.

.	TRBD2	TRBV7-9	TRBJ2-5	TGTGCCAGCAGCATGGGAGGGCCTCAAGAGACCCAGTACTTC	CASSMGGPQETQYF
.	TRBD1	TRBV7-2	TRBJ2-7	TGTGCCAGCAGCTCTACCGGGACAGCCTACGAGCAGTACTTC	CASSSTGTAYEQYF
.	TRBD1	TRBV10-3	TRBJ1-2	TGTGCCATCGGGACAGGAGTTAACTATGGCTACACCTTC	CAIGTGVNYGYTF
.	.	TRBV28	TRBJ1-1	TGTGCCAGCAGAATCCCAGGGGACAACTGGGCTGAAGCTTTCTTT	CASRIPGDNWAEAFF
.	.	TRBV28	TRBJ2-7	TGTGCCACCAGCGGTCCACGGGTGCTGTCCTACGAGCAGTACTTC	CATSGPRVLSYEQYF
.	.	TRBV29-1	TRBJ1-2	TGCAGCGTTGTGCCCCCTCAGGGTCTCTATGGCTACACCTTC	CSVVPPQGLYGYTF
.	.	TRBV7-3	TRBJ2-3	TGTGCCAGCAGCTTAACGCGTAGCACAGATACGCAGTATTTT	CASSLTRSTDTQYF
.	.	TRBV9	TRBJ2-1	TGTGCCAGCACCCTCTCGGGGGACTTGTTCTTC	CASTLSGDLFF
.	.	TRBV7-8	TRBJ1-1	TGTGCCAGCAGCTTAGGCAGCAGACTCCCTGAAGCTTTCTTT	CASSLGSRLPEAFF
.	.	TRBV28	TRBJ1-2	TGTGCCAGCAGTCAGGGGAGCGGCTACACCTTC	CASSQGSGYTF
few	.	TRBV7-3	TRBJ1-3	TGTGCCAGCAGTCCAGACACCTCTGGAAACACCATATATTTT	CASSPDTSGNTIYF
.	TRBD1	TRBV6-1	TRBJ2-4	TGTGCCAGCAGTGAGGCGGGACAGGGTTTTGCCAAAAACATTCAGTACTTC	CASSEAGQGFAKNIQYF
.	TRBD1	TRBV5-4	TRBJ1-1	TGTGCCAGCAGACATACAGGGGGCGCGGGCACTGAAGCTTTCTTT	CASRHTGGAGTEAFF
.	.	TRBV9	TRBJ1-1	TGTGCCAGCAGCGTATTGAGCAGGGACACTGAAGCTTTCTTT	CASSVLSRDTEAFF
once	TRBD1	TRBV30	TRBJ1-1	TGTGCCTGGAGGCCTTTGACAGGGACGGGAACTGAAGCTTTCTTT	CAWRPLTGTGTEAFF
.	.	TRBV3-1/TRBV3-2	TRBJ1-2	TGTGCCAGCAGCCAAGCCTCCACAGGATCCGGCTATGGCTACACCTTC	CASSQASTGSGYGYTF
.	.	TRBV19	TRBJ1-5	TGTGCCAGTACCCCGGGCAGGGGCTCCAATCAGCCCCAGCATTTT	CASTPGRGSNQPQHF
.	TRBD1	TRBV7-2	TRBJ2-7	TGTGCCAGCAGCTTTAGACAGGGGTCCTACGAGCAGTACTTC	CASSFRQGSYEQYF
.	TRBD1	TRBV5-4	TRBJ1-4	TGTGCCAGCAGCTTGAGTGGGACAGCTAATGAAAAACTGTTTTTT	CASSLSGTANEKLFF
.	TRBD1	TRBV2	TRBJ2-1	TGTGCCAGCAGTCCTAACAGACAGGGGGCCTACAATGAGCAGTTCTTC	CASSPNRQGAYNEQFF
.	.	TRBV5-1	TRBJ2-7	TGCGCCAGCAGCTTGGGACAGGTCTACGAGCAGTACTTC	CASSLGQVYEQYF
once	.	TRBV18	TRBJ1-1	TGTGCCAGCTCCTCCGACACCCTGGAAGCTTTCTTT	CASSSDTLEAFF
.	.	TRBV10-1	TRBJ2-7	TGCGCCAGCAGTGAGCAGGGTTCCTACGAGCAGTACTTC	CASSEQGSYEQYF
.	.	TRBV6-5	TRBJ1-2	TGTGCCAGCAGTTACGACACAAACTATGGCTACACCTTC	CASSYDTNYGYTF
.	.	TRBV27	TRBJ1-2	TGTGCCAGCAGTTTCATGGGGGGGGGCTACACCTTC	CASSFMGGGYTF
.	TRBD1	TRBV19	TRBJ1-1	TGTGCCAGTAAGAAGAGACAGGGGAACACTGAAGCTTTCTTT	CASKKRQGNTEAFF